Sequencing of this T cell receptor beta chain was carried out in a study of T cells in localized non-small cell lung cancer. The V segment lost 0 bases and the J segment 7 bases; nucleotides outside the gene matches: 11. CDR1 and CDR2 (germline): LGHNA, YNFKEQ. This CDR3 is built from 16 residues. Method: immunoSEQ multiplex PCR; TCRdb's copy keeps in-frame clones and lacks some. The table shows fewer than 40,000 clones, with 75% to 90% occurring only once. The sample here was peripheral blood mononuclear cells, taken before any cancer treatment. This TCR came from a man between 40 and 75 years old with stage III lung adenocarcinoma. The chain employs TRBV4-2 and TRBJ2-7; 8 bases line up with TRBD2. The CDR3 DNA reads TGTGCCAGCAGCCAAGATTTAACTAGCGGCGCGGGAGAGCAGTACTTC. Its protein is CASSQDLTSGAGEQYF.